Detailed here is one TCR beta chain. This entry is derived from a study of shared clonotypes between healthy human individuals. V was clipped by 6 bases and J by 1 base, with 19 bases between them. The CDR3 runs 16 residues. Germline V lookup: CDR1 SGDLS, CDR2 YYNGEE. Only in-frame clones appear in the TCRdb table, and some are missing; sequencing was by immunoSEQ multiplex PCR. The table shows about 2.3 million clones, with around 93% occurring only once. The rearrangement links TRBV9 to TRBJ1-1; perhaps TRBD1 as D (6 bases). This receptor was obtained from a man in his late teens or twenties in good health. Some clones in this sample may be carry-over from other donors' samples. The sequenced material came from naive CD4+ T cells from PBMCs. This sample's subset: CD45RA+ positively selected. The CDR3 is CASTILAGGRNTEAFF. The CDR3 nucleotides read TGTGCCAGCACCATCTTGGCGGGGGGCCGGAACACTGAAGCTTTCTTT.